What follows are 23 T cell receptor beta chains derived from one specimen sequenced in a study of OX40 agonist ivuxolimab in advanced cancers. TCRdb keeps only in-frame clones here, not all; method: immunoSEQ multiplex PCR. The profile shows approximately 57,000 clones, approximately 75% of them singletons. The material sequenced was CD4+ or CD8+ T cells sorted from blood, taken in a trial of the OX40 agonist ivuxolimab. The source is an adult with an advanced solid tumor such as melanoma, head and neck, liver or kidney cancer.

This clone was found a few times. The V call is TRBV12-5, the J call TRBJ1-5; 8 bases are shared with TRBD1. The CDR3 loop spans 14 amino acids. Trimming removed 6 bases from V and 3 bases from J; junction bases left unmatched: 4. Germline V gives CDR1 LGHNT, CDR2 FRNRAP. CDR3: CASGPGGANQPQHF. CDR3 DNA: TGTGCTAGTGGCCCAGGGGGCGCCAATCAGCCCCAGCATTTT.

This clone appeared once. This chain links TRBV2 with TRBJ1-2; 7 nucleotides align to TRBD1. V shed 3 bases and J 5 bases; nucleotides not matched to a gene: 6. Germline V gene lookup returns CDR1 SNHLY and CDR2 FYNNEI. This CDR3 contains 14 residues. The CDR3 loop reads CASSERQGEYGYTF. The CDR3 coding sequence is TGTGCCAGCAGTGAGAGGCAGGGGGAGTATGGCTACACCTTC.

This sequence joins TRBV27 and TRBJ2-3; 10 bases agree with TRBD1. Germline V gene lookup returns CDR1 MNHEY and CDR2 SMNVEV (reference sequence). With 8 bases clipped from V and 6 bases from J, the junction kept 5 bases outside the gene matches. This CDR3 comprises 13 residues. The CDR3 region has the DNA TGTGCCAGCCGGGACAGGGGTTCGGATACGCAGTATTTT. Protein: CASRDRGSDTQYF.

This chain connects TRBV12-5 to TRBJ1-5; D is ambiguous. Between the trimmed V and J ends, which lost 4 bases and 4 bases, there was a span of 20 bases. The CDR3 sequence is 17 residues long. Germline CDR1 reads LGHNT; CDR2 reads FRNRAP. The CDR3 DNA reads TGTGCTAGTGGTTCTGTAGCAGTCCAGATGGAAAATCAGCCCCAGCATTTT. It codes for CASGSVAVQMENQPQHF.

This clone came up once. The V call is TRBV11-2, the J call TRBJ2-2, with 8 bases matching TRBD2. Trimming at V came to 6 bases and at J to 5 bases, leaving 8 bases not matched to a gene. The germline gives CDR1 SGHAT, CDR2 FQNNGV. The CDR3 covers 15 residues. CDR3 DNA sequence: TGTGCCAGCAGTCCCTCGGGGGGGAAGACCGGGGAGCTGTTTTTT. This translates into CASSPSGGKTGELFF.

This clone was detected only once. This chain joins TRBV4-1 and TRBJ2-7, with 7 positions matching TRBD2. Trimming removed 3 bases from V and 2 bases from J; junction bases left unmatched: 7. The CDR3 sequence is 15 residues long. Looked up from germline, CDR1 is MGHRA and CDR2 is YSYEKL. CDR3 DNA: TGCGCCAGCAGCCATTTAGCGGGTCCCACCTACGAGCAGTACTTC. Protein sequence: CASSHLAGPTYEQYF.

The chain carries TRBV18 and TRBJ1-4, with TRBD1 matching over 8 bases. Per germline, CDR1 KGHSH and CDR2 LQKENI. The CDR3 consists of 14 residues. J lost 8 bases, V lost 1 base, and 3 bases had no gene match. Here the CDR3 reads CASSPRTGQEKLFF. The CDR3 region has the DNA TGTGCCAGCTCACCACGGACAGGGCAGGAAAAACTGTTTTTT.

V and J are TRBV6-1 and TRBJ2-3, with a tentative D call TRBD1 (6 bases). Germline V gene sequence: CDR1 MNHNS, CDR2 SASEGT. CDR3 length equals 17 residues. V shed 2 bases and J shed 0 bases, with 15 bases lying between them. DNA of the CDR3: TGTGCCAGCAGTGAACGCCCCGGGACACCAAGCACAGATACGCAGTATTTT. This encodes CASSERPGTPSTDTQYF.

V gene TRBV6-1 combines with J gene TRBJ1-1; TRBD1 is a possible D gene (6 bases). Trimming cost V 6 bases and J 3 bases, with 14 bases left between them. The CDR3 contains 14 residues. The V gene's germline CDR1 is MNHNS and CDR2 SASEGT. The CDR3 DNA follows: TGTGCCAGCAGCCTGGACAGAGGGGACACTGAAGCTTTCTTT. Translation gives CASSLDRGDTEAFF.

The chain recombines TRBV6-5 with TRBJ2-3, with 8 positions matching TRBD1. With V trimmed by 2 bases and J by 4 bases, 5 bases remained unmatched. CDR3 size: 15 residues. The germline CDR1 and CDR2 sequences are MNHEY and SVGAGI. The CDR3 is CASSYGRGRPDTQYF. The CDR3 nucleotides are TGTGCCAGCAGTTACGGCAGGGGGCGCCCAGATACGCAGTATTTT.

This clone was seen more than once but under ten times. The chain carries TRBV28 and TRBJ1-1; 11 nucleotides align to TRBD1. Germline CDR1 and CDR2: MDHEN and SYDVKM. The CDR3 length is 16 residues. The J segment lost 4 bases and the V segment lost 5 bases, leaving 9 bases of the junction unmatched. The CDR3 loop is CASSGGQGAQATEAFF. The CDR3, as DNA: TGTGCCAGCAGTGGCGGACAGGGGGCGCAGGCCACTGAAGCTTTCTTT. Variable domain in full (rest from reference TRBV28 and TRBJ1-1): DVKVTQSSRYLVKRTGEKVFLECVQDMDHENMFWYRQDPGLGLRLIYFSYDVKMKEKGDIPEGYSVSREKKERFSLILESASTNQTSMYLCASSGGQGAQATEAFFGQGTRLTVV.

The gene calls are TRBV4-1 and TRBJ2-5; D not certain. Trimming took off 1 base at V and 5 bases at J, with 14 bases between the two ends. This CDR3 comprises 15 residues. CDR1 and CDR2 from the germline V gene are MGHRA and YSYEKL. CDR3 nucleotide sequence: TGCGCCAGCAGCCAAGGGAATTCTTACCCGGAGACCCAGTACTTC. Protein product: CASSQGNSYPETQYF.

The chain couples TRBV11-3 to TRBJ1-2; no clear D. Germline V CDR1 and CDR2: SGHNT, YENEEA. The CDR3 sequence is 12 residues long. V lost 4 bases and J 4 bases, leaving 7 bases between the germline ends. In DNA form, the CDR3 reads TGTGCCAGCAGCTCTACGACCTATGGCTACACCTTC. Encoded protein: CASSSTTYGYTF.

The CDR3 sequence: CASSPTPGQGYGYTF. CDR3 nucleotide sequence: TGTGCCAGCTCACCGACCCCGGGACAGGGGTATGGCTACACCTTC. The J gene is TRBJ1-2, the V gene TRBV18, with 10 bases identical to TRBD1. The germline V gene has CDR1 KGHSH and CDR2 LQKENI. The CDR3 covers 15 residues. The junction had 6 bases not matched to a gene; V was cut back by 3 bases and J by 5 bases.

This clone occurred a few times. The gene calls are TRBV5-6 and TRBJ2-7, with D unresolved. Trimming took 1 base from V and 6 from J, leaving 14 bases between them. The CDR3 loop spans 14 amino acids. Germline CDR1 and CDR2: SGHDT and YYEEEE. This CDR3 is CASSLTLRLGEQYF. The CDR3 coding sequence is TGTGCCAGCAGCTTGACACTAAGATTGGGCGAGCAGTACTTC.

The J gene is TRBJ2-7, the V gene TRBV7-2; D call uncertain. CDR1 and CDR2 from the germline V gene are SGHTA and FQGNSA. V was pared by 5 bases and J by 6 bases, with 11 bases between. CDR3 size: 12 residues. CDR3 region: CASSRPNLEQYF. The CDR3 DNA sequence: TGTGCCAGCAGCCGCCCTAATCTCGAGCAGTACTTC.

The table lists this clone with a count of one. The chain has TRBV20-1 and TRBJ1-2; D remains ambiguous. The CDR3 length is 11 residues. Germline V gives CDR1 DFQATT, CDR2 SNEGSKA (reference sequence). V was trimmed by 2 bases and J by 7 bases, leaving 8 bases between them. The CDR3 loop is CSARSPGGYTF. The CDR3 bases are TGCAGTGCTAGAAGTCCCGGTGGCTACACCTTC.

The V gene is TRBV5-6, the J gene TRBJ2-5; D uncertain. CDR1 is SGHDT and CDR2 is YYEEEE in the germline V gene. With 0 bases removed from V and 5 bases from J, the gap between germline ends came to 8 bases. There are 13 residues in the CDR3. The CDR3 protein is CASSLVGRETQYF. The CDR3 region has the DNA TGTGCCAGCAGCTTGGTAGGGCGGGAGACCCAGTACTTC.

The J gene is TRBJ2-1, the V gene TRBV9, with TRBD2 matching over 11 bases. This CDR3 is 20 amino acids long. Germline trimming cut 0 bases from V and 4 bases from J; bases unmatched to any gene: 15. The V gene's germline CDR1 is SGDLS and CDR2 YYNGEE. The CDR3 region has the DNA TGTGCCAGCAGCGTAGGGGCTAGCGGGGGGCGCTACGTTCATTACAATGAGCAGTTCTTC. Protein: CASSVGASGGRYVHYNEQFF.

This chain connects TRBV9 to TRBJ2-3, with 7 nucleotides matching TRBD1. The length of the CDR3 is 15 residues. Germline CDR1 reads SGDLS; CDR2 reads YYNGEE. The ends lost 1 base at V and 2 bases at J; junction bases unmatched: 4. CDR3 bases: TGTGCCAGCAGCGTAAGGCAGGGGGACACAGATACGCAGTATTTT. Translating it yields CASSVRQGDTDTQYF. Variable domain in full (rest from reference TRBV9 and TRBJ2-3): DSGVTQTPKHLITATGQRVTLRCSPRSGDLSVYWYQQSLDQGLQFLIQYYNGEERAKGNILERFSAQQFPDLHSELNLSSLELGDSALYFCASSVRQGDTDTQYFGPGTRLTVL.

This clone has only a few counts. J is TRBJ2-7 and V is TRBV4-1; possibly TRBD1 for D (5 bases). Germline loops: CDR1 MGHRA, CDR2 YSYEKL. The V and J ends lost 9 bases and 0 bases respectively, with 15 bases between them. This CDR3 has 14 residues. CDR3 sequence reads: CASRSGLTSYEQYF. The CDR3, as DNA: TGCGCCAGTAGATCAGGGCTAACCTCCTACGAGCAGTACTTC.

The CDR3 protein is CASRPAAGAYNSPLHF. The DNA for the CDR3 is TGTGCCAGCAGACCTGCCGCGGGGGCATATAATTCACCCCTCCACTTT. The chain has TRBV28 and TRBJ1-6; D is perhaps TRBD1 (6 bases). V was pared by 6 bases and J by 4 bases, with 16 bases between. The CDR3 covers 16 residues. Germline CDR1 is MDHEN and CDR2 is SYDVKM.

This chain connects TRBV5-4 to TRBJ2-1; a weak D match, TRBD2 (5 bases). Germline V gene lookup returns CDR1 SGHNT and CDR2 YYREEE (reference sequence). Trimming shortened V by 0 bases and J by 6 bases, and 13 bases separated the two germline ends. The CDR3 length is 15 residues. The CDR3 loop reads CASSLETTRGNEQFF. The CDR3 nucleotides read TGTGCCAGCAGCTTGGAGACTACCCGGGGCAATGAGCAGTTCTTC. Looking up the rest from reference TRBV5-4 and TRBJ2-1 gives the full variable domain: ETGVTQSPTHLIKTRGQQVTLRCSSQSGHNTVSWYQQALGQGPQFIFQYYREEENGRGNFPPRFSGLQFPNYSSELNVNALELDDSALYLCASSLETTRGNEQFFGPGTRLTVL.